Listed below are T cell receptor beta chains from one sample, sequenced in a study of T cell changes during pregnancy in multiple sclerosis. Only in-frame clones appear in the TCRdb table, and some are missing; sequencing was by immunoSEQ multiplex PCR. The table lists 65,000 to 95,000 clones, 70% to 90% of them singletons. Sequencing used peripheral blood, obtained before pregnancy. The receptors come from a female donor with multiple sclerosis, enrolled in a pregnancy study. The CDR3 runs from the conserved cysteine through the conserved F or W. A D gene is named only where the DNA matches it firmly. Not all rows give a size; the values are once, few, many and, for expanded clones, a class.

clone size,CDR3 length,V gene,D gene,J gene,CDR3 DNA,CDR3 protein
once,14,TRBV18,TRBD1,TRBJ2-7,TGTGCCAGCTCGTCCGGGACAGGAGGAAACGAGCAGTACTTC,CASSSGTGGNEQYF
-,14,TRBV5-1,-,TRBJ2-1,TGCGCCAGCAGCCCTTCGGGCGGGAATAATGAGCAGTTCTTC,CASSPSGGNNEQFF
-,15,TRBV5-1,-,TRBJ2-3,TGCGCCAGCAGCTATGGGGGGGGCGAAGGAGATACGCAGTATTTT,CASSYGGGEGDTQYF
-,16,TRBV2,TRBD1,TRBJ2-5,TGTGCCAGCAGTACTACGACAGGGGGTGGTACAGAGACCCAGTACTTC,CASSTTTGGGTETQYF
-,14,TRBV4-3,-,TRBJ2-3,TGCGCCAGCAGCCAGTGGGGGGGCACAGATATGCAGTATTTT,CASSQWGGTDMQYF
once,11,TRBV20-1,-,TRBJ1-5,TGCAGTGCTAGCGGGGGTCAGCCCCAGCATTTT,CSASGGQPQHF
once,14,TRBV2,TRBD1,TRBJ1-2,TGTGCCAGCAGTTACCGGGACAGTAACTATGGCTACACCTTC,CASSYRDSNYGYTF
-,16,TRBV5-1,TRBD1,TRBJ2-3,TGCGCCAGCAGCTCCCGGACAGGGGTCTACACAGATACGCAGTATTTT,CASSSRTGVYTDTQYF
-,15,TRBV1,-,TRBJ2-5,TGCACCAGCAGCCGCCAGGGCGCTAGCGAAGAGACCCAGTACTTC,CTSSRQGASEETQYF
-,15,TRBV6-4,TRBD2,TRBJ2-1,TGTGCCAGCAGTGACTCAATAGCGGGGGGAGATGAGCAGTTCTTC,CASSDSIAGGDEQFF
-,12,TRBV7-2,-,TRBJ2-1,TGTGCCAGCAGAACCCGGGACACAAAGCAGTTCTTC,CASRTRDTKQFF
-,15,TRBV5-1,TRBD1,TRBJ1-4,TGCGCCAGCAGCTTAGGTACGGCAGGGGGAGGAAAACTGTTTTTT,CASSLGTAGGGKLFF
-,16,TRBV5-5,TRBD1,TRBJ1-1,TGTGCCAGCAGCCGGCCGACAGGGGCCTCGAACACTGAAGCTTTCTTT,CASSRPTGASNTEAFF
once,15,TRBV4-1,-,TRBJ2-7,TGCGCCAGCAGCCAAGCGGCAGGGGGGTCTACGAAGCAGTACTTC,CASSQAAGGSTKQYF
-,18,TRBV27,TRBD2,TRBJ2-4,TGTGCCAGCAGCCGCACTAGCGGGGGGGCCCTAGCCAAAAACATTCAGTACTTC,CASSRTSGGALAKNIQYF
-,12,TRBV6-5,-,TRBJ2-3,TGTGCCAGCAGCACGGGTGGAGATACGCAGTATTTT,CASSTGGDTQYF
-,13,TRBV5-6,TRBD1,TRBJ1-5,TGTGCCAGCAGCTTTACAGGGGTTCAGCCCCAGCATTTT,CASSFTGVQPQHF
-,18,TRBV7-9,TRBD1,TRBJ1-1,TGTGCCAGCAGCCCCCACCCTCGGACAGGGAGGGCGAACACTGAAGCTTTCTTT,CASSPHPRTGRANTEAFF
-,15,TRBV6-4,-,TRBJ2-3,TGTGCCAGCAGTGACGGGCGGACTAGCACAGATACGCAGTATTTT,CASSDGRTSTDTQYF
-,15,TRBV19,TRBD1,TRBJ1-1,TGTGCCAGTAGTATCATGACAGGGCGTGACACTGAAGCTTTCTTT,CASSIMTGRDTEAFF
-,15,TRBV5-1,TRBD2,TRBJ2-5,TGCGCCAGCAGCTTAAGCGGGGTAAACCAAGAGACCCAGTACTTC,CASSLSGVNQETQYF
-,12,TRBV6-5,TRBD2,TRBJ2-1,TGTGCCAGCAGTGGACTAGTTTCTGAGCAGTTCTTC,CASSGLVSEQFF
once,13,TRBV11-3,-,TRBJ1-6,TGTGCCAGCAGTAGGAGGATCGATTCACCCCTCCACTTT,CASSRRIDSPLHF
-,16,TRBV9,TRBD1,TRBJ1-1,TGTGCCAGCAGCGCGACAGGGGGGAATCAGAACACTGAAGCTTTCTTT,CASSATGGNQNTEAFF
-,15,TRBV9,TRBD1,TRBJ1-6,TGTGCCAGCAGCGGGGGACAGGGTGGTGGTTCACCCCTCCACTTT,CASSGGQGGGSPLHF
-,16,TRBV9,TRBD2,TRBJ2-1,TGTGCCAGCAGCCCCGGGACTAGCGGGGGGTATTATGAGCAGTTCTTC,CASSPGTSGGYYEQFF
-,15,TRBV15,TRBD1,TRBJ1-4,TGTGCCACCAGCGGCCCAACAGGGGCACATGAAAAACTGTTTTTT,CATSGPTGAHEKLFF
-,14,TRBV7-8,-,TRBJ2-1,TGTGCCAGCAGCTTAATCGGCAGGGGAAATGAGCAGTTCTTC,CASSLIGRGNEQFF
-,12,TRBV10-1,TRBD1,TRBJ1-1,TGCGCCAGCAGGGCGACAGGGTTTGAAGCTTTCTTT,CASRATGFEAFF
-,19,TRBV2,-,TRBJ2-4,TGTGCCAGCAGTCAACGGGGGGCCTCCCGACCCGAGCTCAAAAACATTCAGTACTTC,CASSQRGASRPELKNIQYF
-,14,TRBV19,TRBD1,TRBJ1-5,TGTGCCAGTAGTACGACAGGGTCAGTCCAGCCCCAGCATTTT,CASSTTGSVQPQHF
-,14,TRBV5-6,-,TRBJ2-3,TGTGCCAGCAGCCGCGGGGAGCCCACAGATACGCAGTATTTT,CASSRGEPTDTQYF
-,11,TRBV11-2,-,TRBJ2-1,TGTGCCAGCAGCTCGGTAGGAGGGCAGTTCTTC,CASSSVGGQFF
-,14,TRBV19,-,TRBJ1-5,TGTGCCAGTAGTACCGACGGGGGGTACCAGCCCCAGCATTTT,CASSTDGGYQPQHF
-,18,TRBV5-6,TRBD1,TRBJ1-1,TGTGCCAGCAGCTTAGACCGGGACAGGGGGCTGGTGAACACTGAAGCTTTCTTT,CASSLDRDRGLVNTEAFF
-,16,TRBV4-1,TRBD1,TRBJ1-2,TGCGCCAGCAGCCAAGACGGACAGGGAAGTATTGTTGGCTACACCTTC,CASSQDGQGSIVGYTF
-,13,TRBV6-1,-,TRBJ2-7,TGTGCCAGTGGGGACTTCCTGACCTACGAGCAGTACTTC,CASGDFLTYEQYF
-,12,TRBV30,-,TRBJ1-2,TGTGCCTGGAGTGGTGGGGCTTATGGCTACACCTTC,CAWSGGAYGYTF
-,17,TRBV4-3,TRBD1,TRBJ1-1,TGCGCCAGCAGCCAAGACCTACCGACAGGGGTGAACACTGAAGCTTTCTTT,CASSQDLPTGVNTEAFF
-,15,TRBV5-4,TRBD1,TRBJ2-7,TGTGCCAGCAGCCCGTCCCAGGACAGGGCCTACGAGCAGTACTTC,CASSPSQDRAYEQYF
few,14,TRBV6-5,TRBD1,TRBJ1-1,TGTGCCAGCAGTTTACACAGGGGGCCCACTGAAGCTTTCTTT,CASSLHRGPTEAFF
-,14,TRBV10-2,-,TRBJ2-7,TGCGCCAGCAGTGAACAGGGAGGGAGCTACGAGCAGTACTTC,CASSEQGGSYEQYF
-,13,TRBV4-2,-,TRBJ1-2,TGTGCCAGCAGCCAAGGACAGTTCTATGGCTACACCTTC,CASSQGQFYGYTF
-,15,TRBV6-6,-,TRBJ1-5,TGTGCCAGCAGTTACCGGCAGGGCATCAATCAGCCCCAGCATTTT,CASSYRQGINQPQHF
-,13,TRBV27,-,TRBJ2-7,TGTGCCAGCAGCACCAGGGTTGAGTACGAGCAGTACTTC,CASSTRVEYEQYF
-,14,TRBV18,TRBD1,TRBJ1-2,TGTGCCAGCTCACCGGGACAGAGGCCGGGTGGCTACACCTTC,CASSPGQRPGGYTF
-,16,TRBV7-3,-,TRBJ1-2,TGTGCCAGCAGCCCCTCTCCCCGGGGGACGAACTATGGCTACACCTTC,CASSPSPRGTNYGYTF
-,15,TRBV2,TRBD1,TRBJ2-6,TGTGCCAGCAGTGCGGACAGGGCTGGGGCCAACGTCCTGACTTTC,CASSADRAGANVLTF
-,14,TRBV5-4,TRBD2,TRBJ2-7,TGTGCCAGCAGCTTTCAGGGAGGGGACTACGAGCAGTACTTC,CASSFQGGDYEQYF